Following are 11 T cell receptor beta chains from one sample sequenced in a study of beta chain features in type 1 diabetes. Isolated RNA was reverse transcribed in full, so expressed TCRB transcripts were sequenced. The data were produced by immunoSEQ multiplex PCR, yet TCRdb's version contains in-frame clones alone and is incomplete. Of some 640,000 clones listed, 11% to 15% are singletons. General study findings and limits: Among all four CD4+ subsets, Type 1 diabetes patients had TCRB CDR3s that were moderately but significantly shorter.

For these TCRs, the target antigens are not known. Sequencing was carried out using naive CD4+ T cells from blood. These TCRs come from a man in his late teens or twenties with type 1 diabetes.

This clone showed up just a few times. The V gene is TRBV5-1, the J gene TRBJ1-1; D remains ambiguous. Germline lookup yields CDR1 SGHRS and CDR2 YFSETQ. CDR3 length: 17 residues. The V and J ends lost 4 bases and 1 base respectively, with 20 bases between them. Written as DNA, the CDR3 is TGCGCCAGCAGCATAAGGTACCCCGGACGGACGAACACTGAAGCTTTCTTT. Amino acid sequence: CASSIRYPGRTNTEAFF. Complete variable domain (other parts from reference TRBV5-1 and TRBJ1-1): KAGVTQTPRYLIKTRGQQVTLSCSPISGHRSVSWYQQTPGQGLQFLFEYFSETQRNKGNFPGRFSGRQFSNSRSEMNVSTLELGDSALYLCASSIRYPGRTNTEAFFGQGTRLTVV.

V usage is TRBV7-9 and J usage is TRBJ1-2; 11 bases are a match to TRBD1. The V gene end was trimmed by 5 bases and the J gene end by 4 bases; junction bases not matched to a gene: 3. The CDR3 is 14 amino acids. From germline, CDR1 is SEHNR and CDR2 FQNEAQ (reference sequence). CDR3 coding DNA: TGTGCCAGCAGCGCCGGGACAGGGGGCTATGGCTACACCTTC. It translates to CASSAGTGGYGYTF.

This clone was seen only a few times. DNA for the CDR3: TGTGCCAGCAGCCCCGGGAGGGGGATAACAGATACGCAGTATTTT. It specifies CASSPGRGITDTQYF. The gene calls are TRBV7-8 and TRBJ2-3; 8 bases map to TRBD2. This CDR3 region has 15 residues. Trimming removed 5 bases from V and 3 bases from J; junction bases left unmatched: 7. Germline CDR1 is SGHVS and CDR2 is FQNEAQ.

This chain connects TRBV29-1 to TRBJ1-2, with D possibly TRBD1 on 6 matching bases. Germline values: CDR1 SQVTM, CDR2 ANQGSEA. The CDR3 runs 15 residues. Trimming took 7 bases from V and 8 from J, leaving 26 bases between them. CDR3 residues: CSGSTDSRVGWGYTF. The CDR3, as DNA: TGCAGCGGCTCGACGGACAGCCGGGTCGGTTGGGGCTACACCTTC. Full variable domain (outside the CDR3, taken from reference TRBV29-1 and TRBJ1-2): SAVISQKPSRDICQRGTSLTIQCQVDSQVTMMFWYRQQPGQSLTLIATANQGSEATYESGFVIDKFPISRPNLTFSTLTVSNMSPEDSSIYLCSGSTDSRVGWGYTFGSGTRLTVV.

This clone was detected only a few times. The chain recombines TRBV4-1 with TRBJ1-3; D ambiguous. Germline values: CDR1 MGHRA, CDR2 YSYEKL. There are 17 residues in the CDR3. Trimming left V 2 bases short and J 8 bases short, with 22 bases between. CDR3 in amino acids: CASSQNTPRVRLDTIYF. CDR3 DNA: TGCGCCAGCAGCCAAAACACACCTCGGGTCCGACTCGACACCATATATTTT.

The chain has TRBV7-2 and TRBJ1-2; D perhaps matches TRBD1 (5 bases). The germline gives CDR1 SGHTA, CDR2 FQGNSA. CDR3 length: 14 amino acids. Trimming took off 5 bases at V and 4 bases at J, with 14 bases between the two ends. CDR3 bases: TGTGCCAGCAGCACCCCCCAGGGCTTCTATGGCTACACCTTC. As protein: CASSTPQGFYGYTF.

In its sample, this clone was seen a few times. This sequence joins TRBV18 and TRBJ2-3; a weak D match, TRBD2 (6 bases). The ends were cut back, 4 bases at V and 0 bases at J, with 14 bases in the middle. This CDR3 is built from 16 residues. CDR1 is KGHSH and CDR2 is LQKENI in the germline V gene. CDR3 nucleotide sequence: TGTGCCAGCTCACGCGCGGGACGACCGAGCACAGATACGCAGTATTTT. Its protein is CASSRAGRPSTDTQYF.

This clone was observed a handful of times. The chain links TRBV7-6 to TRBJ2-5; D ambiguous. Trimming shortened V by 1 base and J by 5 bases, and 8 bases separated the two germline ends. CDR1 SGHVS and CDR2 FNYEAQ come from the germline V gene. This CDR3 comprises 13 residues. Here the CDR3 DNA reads TGTGCCAGCAGCTTAGGTTCACGGGAGACCCAGTACTTC. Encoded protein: CASSLGSRETQYF.

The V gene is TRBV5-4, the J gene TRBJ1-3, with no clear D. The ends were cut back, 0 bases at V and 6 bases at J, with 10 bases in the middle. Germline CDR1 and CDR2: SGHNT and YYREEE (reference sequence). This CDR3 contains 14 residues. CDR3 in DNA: TGTGCCAGCAGCTTGGCGGGAGCGGAAAACACCATATATTTT. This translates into CASSLAGAENTIYF.

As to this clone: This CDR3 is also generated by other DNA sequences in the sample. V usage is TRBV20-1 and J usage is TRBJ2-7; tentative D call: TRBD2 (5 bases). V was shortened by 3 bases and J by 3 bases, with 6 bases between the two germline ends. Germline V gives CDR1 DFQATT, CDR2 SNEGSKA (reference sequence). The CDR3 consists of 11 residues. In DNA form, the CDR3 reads TGCAGTGCTAGTCGGGGCTACGAGCAGTACTTC. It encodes CSASRGYEQYF.

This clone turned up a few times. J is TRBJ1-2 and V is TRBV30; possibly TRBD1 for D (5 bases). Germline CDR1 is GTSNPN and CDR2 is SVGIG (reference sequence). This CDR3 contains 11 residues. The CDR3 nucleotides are TGTGCTGGGACTATCCGAAATGGCTACACCTTC. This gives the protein CAGTIRNGYTF.